This T cell receptor (beta chain) was recorded in a study of siplizumab effects on memory and regulatory T cells. Findings of the study overall: Relative to controls at roughly 28%, mappable alloreactive CD4+ clones exhibited a mean Treg-derived proportion of more than 60% with siplizumab.

Assay: immunoSEQ multiplex PCR; the TCRdb copy retains only in-frame clones and omits some. The table lists some 100,000 clones, just over 90% of them singletons. As regards this clone: Its antigen is unknown.

The CDR3 runs 17 residues. V shed 3 bases and J 3 bases; nucleotides not matched to a gene: 11. Looked up from germline, CDR1 is LNHDA and CDR2 is SQIVND (reference sequence). Sequenced sample: Tregs sorted from blood. This TCR derives from a human donor in good health. The chain carries TRBV19 and TRBJ2-7; 10 bases are shared with TRBD1. The CDR3 DNA sequence: TGTGCCAGTAGTATCATAGGATGGGACAGGGGCCTCTACGAGCAGTACTTC. Translating it yields CASSIIGWDRGLYEQYF.